Listed below are T cell receptor beta chains from one sample, sequenced in a study of blood T cell repertoires in COVID-19. The repertoire was sequenced with immunoSEQ multiplex PCR; TCRdb's copy has only in-frame clones and lacks some. The sample yields 90,000 to 140,000 clones, 81% seen once. The material sequenced was peripheral blood. The origin of the receptors is a man at least 80 years old with acute or convalescent COVID-19. CDR3s include the opening cysteine and the closing phenylalanine or tryptophan. Fields, in order: V gene, D gene, clone size, J gene, CDR3 DNA, CDR3 protein. A D gene is named only where the DNA matches it firmly. Where a row states a size, it is once, few, many or the class of an expanded clone; other rows omit it.

TRBV5-1,-,-,TRBJ1-1,TGCGCCAGCAGCTTACAGGGTGGGAACACTGAAGCTTTCTTT,CASSLQGGNTEAFF
TRBV5-5,TRBD1,-,TRBJ1-2,TGTGCCAGCAGCTTGGTAAAGGGACAGGGGTTTGGCTACACCTTC,CASSLVKGQGFGYTF
TRBV6-2/TRBV6-3,-,-,TRBJ1-1,TGTGCCAGCAGTAGGCGAGGGGGCACTGAAGCTTTCTTT,CASSRRGGTEAFF
TRBV5-1,-,-,TRBJ2-5,TGCGCCAGCAGTGAGGGACTGGAGGAGACCCAGTACTTC,CASSEGLEETQYF
TRBV9,-,-,TRBJ1-1,TGTGCCAGCAGCGTAGGGGTGGGGAGTCCTGAAGCTTTCTTT,CASSVGVGSPEAFF
TRBV5-1,-,-,TRBJ1-5,TGCGCCAGCAGCGGTGGGGGCACGGGTCAGCCCCAGCATTTT,CASSGGGTGQPQHF
TRBV6-1,-,-,TRBJ2-7,TGTGCCAGCAGTGAACAGGACATCTCTGACGAGCAGTACTTC,CASSEQDISDEQYF
TRBV14,TRBD2,-,TRBJ2-1,TGTGCCAGCAGCCATAGTGGCGGGAGAAGCTACAATGAGCAGTTCTTC,CASSHSGGRSYNEQFF
TRBV24-1,TRBD1,-,TRBJ1-2,TGTGCCACCAGTGAAGCCGGGACAGGGGGATCCGCTAACTATGGCTACACCTTC,CATSEAGTGGSANYGYTF
TRBV30,-,-,TRBJ2-3,TGTGCCTGGAGTGCCGGGAGCGGCACAGATACGCAGTATTTT,CAWSAGSGTDTQYF
TRBV30,TRBD2,-,TRBJ2-7,TGTGCCTGGAGTTCCGGACTAGCGCGGGCAATTGAGTACTTC,CAWSSGLARAIEYF
TRBV5-4,-,-,TRBJ1-2,TGTGCCAGCAGAACGACCGGGACTCTCTATGGCTACACCTTC,CASRTTGTLYGYTF
TRBV14,-,few,TRBJ2-7,TGTGCCAGCAGCGGTCAGACAGGAGCCTACGATAAGCAGTACTTC,CASSGQTGAYDKQYF
TRBV7-9,-,-,TRBJ1-2,TGTGCCAGCAGCTTAACTGGACAGAACTATGGCTACACCTTC,CASSLTGQNYGYTF
TRBV2,-,few,TRBJ1-2,TGTGCCAGCAGTGAACGTAGGGTCGGGGATGGCTACACCTTC,CASSERRVGDGYTF
TRBV12-3/TRBV12-4,-,few,TRBJ2-3,TGTGCCAGCCGGACTGCCCGCCAAGATACGCAGTATTTT,CASRTARQDTQYF
TRBV5-4,TRBD1,-,TRBJ2-4,TGTGCCAGCAGCTCTGGGACAGGCGGGCGGTACATTCAGTACTTC,CASSSGTGGRYIQYF
TRBV7-9,TRBD2,-,TRBJ2-1,TGTGCCAGCGCCCCTTGGGTAGCGGGTCACAATGAGCAGTTCTTC,CASAPWVAGHNEQFF
TRBV18,-,-,TRBJ1-1,TGTGCCAGCTCACCAAGTAGAGACACTGAAGCTTTCTTT,CASSPSRDTEAFF
TRBV6-2/TRBV6-3,TRBD1,-,TRBJ1-2,TGTGCCAGCAGCCTACCCGGACAGGCCAGGGGGCTGTATGGCTACACCTTC,CASSLPGQARGLYGYTF
TRBV6-5,-,-,TRBJ2-7,TGTGCCAGCAGGACTGGGGGCCTCCCATTCGAGCAGTACTTC,CASRTGGLPFEQYF
TRBV18,TRBD1,-,TRBJ1-4,TGTGCCAGCTCACCAGACAGGGCTGAAAAACTGTTTTTT,CASSPDRAEKLFF
TRBV5-1,-,-,TRBJ1-2,TGCGCCAGCAGCTTGGGACAGTCGAGAGCTAACTATGGCTACACCTTC,CASSLGQSRANYGYTF
TRBV5-1,-,-,TRBJ1-5,TGCGCCAGCAGCTTGGAAGCCGGGGGAGTGGGCAATCAGCCCCAGCATTTT,CASSLEAGGVGNQPQHF
TRBV4-2,TRBD2,once,TRBJ2-1,TGTGCCAGCAGCCAGATAATACTAGCGGGAGGGCGCAATGAGCAGTTCTTC,CASSQIILAGGRNEQFF
TRBV25-1,-,-,TRBJ1-5,TGTGCCAGCAGTGTCTCGGGTCAGCCCCAGCATTTT,CASSVSGQPQHF
TRBV7-8,-,-,TRBJ1-5,TGTGCCAGCAGCCCTCGACTGAGCAATCAGCCCCAGCATTTT,CASSPRLSNQPQHF
TRBV6-1,TRBD1,-,TRBJ1-1,TGTGCCAGCAGTGATCTACAGGGGACTAACACTGAAGCTTTCTTT,CASSDLQGTNTEAFF
TRBV18,TRBD1,-,TRBJ1-1,TGTGCCAGCTCACCACCAAACAGGGGGCCCATCATCTATCAAGCTTTCTTT,CASSPPNRGPIIYQAFF
TRBV7-9,TRBD2,-,TRBJ2-7,TGTGCCAGCAGCTATAGCGGGAGCGGCGAGCAGTACTTC,CASSYSGSGEQYF
TRBV7-9,TRBD1,-,TRBJ1-1,TGTGCCAGCAGGTCCGGGACAGGGTCGACTGAAGCTTTCTTT,CASRSGTGSTEAFF
TRBV2,-,-,TRBJ1-5,TGTGCCAGCAGTGAACGGACAGTCAATCAGCCCCAGCATTTT,CASSERTVNQPQHF
TRBV30,-,-,TRBJ1-6,TGTGCCTGGAGTTCCACGGGGGTCGATAATTCACCCCTCCACTTT,CAWSSTGVDNSPLHF
TRBV29-1,TRBD1,-,TRBJ1-5,TGCAGCGTTCAGACGGGGACAGGGAATCAGCCCCAGCATTTT,CSVQTGTGNQPQHF
TRBV28,TRBD1,-,TRBJ1-2,TGTGCCAGCAGCCCCACAGGGGCCGGGGGCTACACCTTC,CASSPTGAGGYTF
TRBV7-3,-,-,TRBJ2-7,TGTGCCAGCAGCAGTTACGGGACTCCCTACGAGCAGTACTTC,CASSSYGTPYEQYF